This TCR beta chain was identified in a study of blood T cell repertoires in COVID-19. This clone appeared once. The repertoire was sequenced with immunoSEQ multiplex PCR; TCRdb's copy has only in-frame clones and lacks some. Here the sample spans about 280,000 clones, just under 90% being singletons. The sequencing sample was made of peripheral blood. The source is a woman aged 25 to 39 with COVID-19, enrolled during active disease.

The CDR3 region is CASSYVRSNTEAFF. CDR3 in DNA: TGTGCCAGCAGTTATGTCCGTTCGAACACTGAAGCTTTCTTT. V gene TRBV6-5 combines with J gene TRBJ1-1; no clear D. Trimming left V 3 bases short and J 1 base short, with 9 bases between. The length of the CDR3 is 14 residues. Germline lookup yields CDR1 MNHEY and CDR2 SVGAGI.